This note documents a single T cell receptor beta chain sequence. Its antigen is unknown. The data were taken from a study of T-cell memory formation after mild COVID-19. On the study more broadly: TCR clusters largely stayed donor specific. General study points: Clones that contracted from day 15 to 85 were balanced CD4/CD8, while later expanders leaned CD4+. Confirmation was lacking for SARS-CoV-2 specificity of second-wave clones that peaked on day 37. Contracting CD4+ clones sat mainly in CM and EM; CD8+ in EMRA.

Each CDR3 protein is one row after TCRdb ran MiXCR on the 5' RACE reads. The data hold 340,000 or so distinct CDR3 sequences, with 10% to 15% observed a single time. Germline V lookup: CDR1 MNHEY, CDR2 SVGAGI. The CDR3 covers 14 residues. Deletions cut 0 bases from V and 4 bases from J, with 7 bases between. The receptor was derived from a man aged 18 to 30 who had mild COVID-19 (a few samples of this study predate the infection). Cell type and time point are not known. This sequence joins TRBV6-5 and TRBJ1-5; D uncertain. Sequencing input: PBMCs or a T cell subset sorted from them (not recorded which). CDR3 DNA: TGTGCCAGCAGTTACTCGAGAGCAAATCAGCCCCAGCATTTT. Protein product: CASSYSRANQPQHF.